The clone carrying this T cell receptor (beta chain) appeared many times. Its antigen remains unidentified. The read comes to an end 3 residues before the CDR3 does, leaving the germline J gene to fill in the end. Sequenced by immunoSEQ multiplex PCR; TCRdb stores in-frame clones only, minus some. The specimen has over 55,000 clones, none found just once. The CDR3 consists of 13 residues. With 5 bases clipped from V and 2 bases from J, the junction kept 3 bases outside the gene matches. The germline V gene has CDR1 SQVTM and CDR2 ANQGSEA. The data belong to a study of T cell clonality in common variable immunodeficiency. Study-level results: Compared with healthy controls, CVID subjects showed increased TCRbeta clonality, mostly in about a third. Repertoire-complication correlations in CVID were limited by patient heterogeneity.

The gene calls are TRBV29-1 and TRBJ2-3, with 8 bases that match TRBD2. This receptor was taken from a person between 18 and 75 years old in good health. The specimen was peripheral blood mononuclear cells. CDR3 amino acids: CSVTSGDTDTQYF. Partial CDR3 DNA: TGCAGCGTTACTAGCGGCGACACAGATACG.